These T cell receptor beta chains were read from a single sample in a study of CD8 T cells in Susac syndrome. TCRdb redid the calling of the immunoSEQ multiplex PCR reads with MiXCR, one entry per CDR3 protein. The sample yields 150,000 to 160,000 distinct CDR3 sequences, 85% to 95% seen once. The sequencing sample was made of CD4+ T cells from PBMCs. The receptors shown here come from a human donor with Susac syndrome. Both conserved end residues are part of each CDR3. The D gene is left open where the match is weak. Size is stated for part of the rows, as once, few or many counts, or as a class when the clone is expanded.

abundance,d_gene,j_gene,v_gene,CDR3aa,CDR3nt
NA,NA,TRBJ1-5,TRBV21-1,CASPSEPQHF,TGTGCCAGCCCGTCAGAGCCCCAGCATTTT
once,NA,TRBJ1-6,TRBV5-8,CASNPGLSYNSPLHF,TGTGCCAGCAATCCGGGTTTATCCTATAATTCACCCCTCCACTTT
NA,TRBD1,TRBJ1-1,TRBV19,CASSTDRGYTEAFF,TGTGCCAGTAGTACGGACAGGGGGTATACTGAAGCTTTCTTT
NA,TRBD1,TRBJ1-2,TRBV5-4,CASSRDRPDYGYTF,TGTGCCAGCAGCCGGGACAGGCCGGACTATGGCTACACCTTC
NA,TRBD2,TRBJ2-5,TRBV20-1,CSASTSGGAVETQYF,TGCAGTGCCAGCACTAGCGGGGGGGCAGTGGAGACCCAGTACTTC
NA,TRBD1,TRBJ2-5,TRBV5-4,CASSPWTGTVETQYF,TGTGCCAGCAGCCCGTGGACAGGCACCGTGGAGACCCAGTACTTC
NA,TRBD1,TRBJ2-7,TRBV5-1,CASSPGQGMVGEQYF,TGCGCCAGCAGCCCGGGACAGGGTATGGTTGGGGAGCAGTACTTC
NA,NA,TRBJ2-3,TRBV20-1,CSATREVGQYF,TGCAGTGCTACGAGGGAAGTTGGGCAGTATTTT
NA,NA,TRBJ2-1,TRBV5-1,CASSRYRGTYNEQFF,TGCGCCAGCAGCCGCTACCGGGGAACCTACAATGAGCAGTTCTTC
NA,TRBD1,TRBJ2-7,TRBV6-4,CASREGAHEQYF,TGTGCCAGCAGAGAGGGGGCCCACGAGCAGTACTTC
once,NA,TRBJ2-3,TRBV7-9,CASSSSRRIAGTDTQYF,TGTGCCAGCAGCTCCTCGAGACGGATTGCTGGCACAGATACGCAGTATTTT
NA,TRBD1,TRBJ1-1,TRBV29-1,CSGQGAGVNTEAFF,TGCAGCGGCCAGGGGGCTGGCGTGAACACTGAAGCTTTCTTT
NA,NA,TRBJ1-1,TRBV2,CACLRGLKNTEAFF,TGTGCCTGCCTGCGGGGATTGAAGAACACTGAAGCTTTCTTT
NA,NA,TRBJ2-7,TRBV24-1,CATSDPHRYEQYF,TGTGCCACCAGTGATCCACACCGCTACGAGCAGTACTTC
NA,NA,TRBJ2-3,TRBV7-2,CASSLQGGNTDTQYF,TGTGCCAGCAGCTTACAGGGGGGAAACACAGATACGCAGTATTTT
NA,TRBD1,TRBJ1-1,TRBV4-3,CASSRGQGDTEAFF,TGCGCCAGCAGCCGCGGACAGGGCGACACTGAAGCTTTCTTT
NA,NA,TRBJ2-3,TRBV20-1,CSANPGRDTQYF,TGCAGTGCTAACCCAGGCCGAGATACGCAGTATTTT
NA,TRBD1,TRBJ2-1,TRBV2,CATAETGVGSEQFF,TGTGCCACCGCGGAGACAGGGGTAGGGAGTGAGCAGTTCTTC
NA,TRBD1,TRBJ1-5,TRBV6-6,CASTPGDRNQPQHF,TGTGCCAGCACCCCGGGGGACAGGAATCAGCCCCAGCATTTT
NA,NA,TRBJ2-5,TRBV20-1,CSASGGSRETQYF,TGCAGTGCTAGCGGGGGATCGCGCGAGACCCAGTACTTC
NA,TRBD1,TRBJ2-3,TRBV20-1,CSATDQGADTQYF,TGCAGTGCTACTGATCAGGGGGCAGATACGCAGTATTTT
NA,NA,TRBJ2-1,TRBV6-5,CASSYWTPGLIYNEQFF,TGTGCCAGCAGTTACTGGACTCCGGGACTCATATACAATGAGCAGTTCTTC
NA,NA,TRBJ1-3,TRBV27,CASSSSWTVSGNTIYF,TGTGCCAGCAGTTCCTCCTGGACAGTCTCTGGAAACACCATATATTTT
NA,NA,TRBJ1-1,TRBV18,CASSDTEAFF,TGTGCCAGCTCCGACACTGAAGCTTTCTTT
once,NA,TRBJ2-3,TRBV15,CATMSFFTDTQYF,TGTGCCACCATGAGTTTCTTCACAGATACGCAGTATTTT
NA,TRBD2,TRBJ2-2,TRBV7-9,CAGRPPGTSLAGELFF,TGTGCCGGTCGACCGCCCGGGACTAGCCTCGCCGGGGAGCTGTTTTTT
once,NA,TRBJ2-6,TRBV29-1,CSVVSSSGANVLTF,TGCAGCGTTGTGTCTAGCAGTGGGGCCAACGTCCTGACTTTC
NA,NA,TRBJ1-1,TRBV29-1,CSVQIGGQNTEAFF,TGCAGCGTTCAAATTGGCGGGCAGAACACTGAAGCTTTCTTT
few,NA,TRBJ1-5,TRBV5-6,CASSLGSQPQHF,TGTGCCAGCAGCTTGGGGAGTCAGCCCCAGCATTTT
NA,TRBD1,TRBJ1-1,TRBV19,CASTGQRNTEAFF,TGTGCCAGTACGGGACAGAGGAACACTGAAGCTTTCTTT
NA,NA,TRBJ1-1,TRBV20-1,CSASTVGIGTEAFF,TGCAGTGCTAGTACTGTAGGGATAGGCACTGAAGCTTTCTTT
NA,NA,TRBJ1-6,TRBV4-2,CASSQGGRDNSPLHF,TGTGCCAGCAGCCAGGGTGGAAGGGATAATTCACCCCTCCACTTT
once,NA,TRBJ2-3,TRBV4-3,CASSQEYGSYADTQYF,TGCGCCAGCAGCCAGGAATACGGCAGCTATGCGGATACGCAGTATTTT
NA,TRBD2,TRBJ2-7,TRBV29-1,CSVARTSGGMGEQYF,TGCAGCGTGGCCAGGACTAGCGGGGGAATGGGCGAGCAGTACTTC
NA,NA,TRBJ2-7,TRBV3-1,CASSQRASRHEQYF,TGTGCCAGCAGCCAACGGGCTAGTCGCCACGAGCAGTACTTC
NA,NA,TRBJ2-5,TRBV29-1,CSVEQGKETQYF,TGCAGCGTCGAACAGGGTAAAGAGACCCAGTACTTC
NA,NA,TRBJ2-5,TRBV9,CASAEGGETETQYF,TGTGCCAGCGCGGAGGGGGGAGAGACAGAGACCCAGTACTTC
NA,NA,TRBJ2-6,TRBV29-1,CSVLRPSSGANVLTF,TGCAGCGTTCTACGGCCTAGCTCTGGGGCCAACGTCCTGACTTTC
NA,NA,TRBJ2-5,TRBV7-2,CAARDDPGTQYF,TGTGCCGCCCGGGACGATCCAGGGACCCAGTACTTC
NA,NA,TRBJ1-6,TRBV4-2,CASSQDFTGINNSPLHF,TGTGCCAGCAGCCAAGATTTCACAGGGATTAATAATTCACCCCTCCACTTT
NA,TRBD1,TRBJ1-6,TRBV6-5,CASIGTGKNSPLHF,TGTGCCAGCATTGGGACAGGAAAAAATTCACCCCTCCATTTT
once,NA,TRBJ2-5,TRBV20-1,CSQGRAGETQYF,TGCAGTCAGGGTCGCGCGGGAGAGACCCAGTACTTC
NA,TRBD2,TRBJ2-1,TRBV6-6,CASTRIAGARVREQFF,TGTGCCAGCACCCGAATAGCGGGAGCTAGGGTTCGTGAGCAGTTCTTC